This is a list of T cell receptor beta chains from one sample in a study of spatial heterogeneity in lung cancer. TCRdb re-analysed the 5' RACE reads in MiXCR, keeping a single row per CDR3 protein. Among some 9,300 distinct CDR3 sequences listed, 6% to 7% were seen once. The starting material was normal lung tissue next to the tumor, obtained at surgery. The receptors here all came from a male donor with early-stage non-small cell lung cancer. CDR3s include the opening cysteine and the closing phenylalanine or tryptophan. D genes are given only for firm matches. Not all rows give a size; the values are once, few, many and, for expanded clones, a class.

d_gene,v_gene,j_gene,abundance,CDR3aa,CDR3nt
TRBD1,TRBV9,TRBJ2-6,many,CASSVVPTGSGANVLTF,TGTGCCAGCAGCGTAGTCCCGACAGGGAGCGGGGCCAACGTCCTGACTTTC
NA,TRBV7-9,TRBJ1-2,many,CASSPPRSSYGYTF,TGTGCCAGCAGCCCGCCCCGTAGTAGCTATGGCTACACCTTC
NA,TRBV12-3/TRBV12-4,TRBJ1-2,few,CASSWDTPDYGYTF,TGTGCCAGCAGTTGGGACACCCCTGACTATGGCTACACCTTC
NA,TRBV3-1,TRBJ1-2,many,CASSQGTGYYGYTF,TGTGCCAGCAGCCAAGGGACGGGCTACTATGGCTACACCTTC
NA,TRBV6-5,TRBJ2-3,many,CASSSSIGATQYF,TGTGCCAGCAGTTCTTCCATTGGGGCTACGCAGTATTTT
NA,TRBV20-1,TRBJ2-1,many,CSAPSAYSYNEQFF,TGCAGTGCTCCTAGCGCGTACTCCTACAATGAGCAGTTCTTC
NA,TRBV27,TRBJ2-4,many,CASSSGRGNDIQYF,TGTGCCAGCAGTTCCGGACGGGGTAACGACATTCAGTACTTC
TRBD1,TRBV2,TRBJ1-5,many,CASSAGQGGYEPQHF,TGTGCCAGCAGTGCGGGACAGGGAGGGTATGAGCCCCAGCATTTT
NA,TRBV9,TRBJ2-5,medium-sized,CASSVGGQETQYF,TGTGCCAGCAGCGTTGGCGGTCAAGAGACCCAGTACTTC
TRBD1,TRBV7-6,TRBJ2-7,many,CASSVGQTYEQYF,TGTGCCAGCAGCGTGGGACAGACCTACGAGCAGTACTTC
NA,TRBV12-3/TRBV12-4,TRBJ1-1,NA,CASSFQENTEAFF,TGTGCCAGCAGTTTTCAGGAGAACACTGAAGCTTTCTTT
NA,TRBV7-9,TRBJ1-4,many,CASSLARTAADEKLFF,TGTGCCAGCAGCTTAGCGAGGACAGCCGCGGATGAAAAACTGTTTTTT
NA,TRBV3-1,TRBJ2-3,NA,CASSPWAKDGTDTQYF,TGTGCCAGCAGCCCATGGGCCAAAGATGGCACAGATACGCAGTATTTT
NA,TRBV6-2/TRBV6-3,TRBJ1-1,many,CASSQGAEAFF,TGTGCCAGCAGTCAGGGAGCTGAAGCTTTCTTT
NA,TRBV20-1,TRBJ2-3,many,CSARVDTNTQYF,TGCAGTGCTAGAGTCGATACAAATACGCAGTATTTT
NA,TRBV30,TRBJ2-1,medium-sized,CAWSVGGGGEQFF,TGTGCCTGGAGTGTAGGAGGGGGAGGTGAGCAGTTCTTC
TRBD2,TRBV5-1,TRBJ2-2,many,CASSSGTSAGGPTGELFF,TGCGCCAGCAGCTCCGGGACGTCAGCGGGAGGGCCCACCGGGGAGCTGTTTTTT
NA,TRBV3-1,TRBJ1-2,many,CASSRTSLRDYGYTF,TGTGCCAGCAGCCGCACATCGCTCCGCGACTATGGCTACACCTTC
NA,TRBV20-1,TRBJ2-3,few,CSARTRLSTQYF,TGCAGTGCTAGAACGCGGCTAAGTACGCAGTATTTT
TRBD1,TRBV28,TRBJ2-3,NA,CASTDRGTRNTQYF,TGTGCCAGCACCGACAGGGGCACCCGGAATACGCAGTATTTT
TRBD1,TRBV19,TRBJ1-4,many,CASTDRAAVSATNEKLFF,TGTGCCAGTACCGACAGGGCAGCTGTGTCCGCAACTAATGAAAAACTGTTTTTT
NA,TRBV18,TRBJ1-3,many,CASSPGGDDKNTIYF,TGTGCCAGCTCACCAGGAGGCGACGACAAAAACACCATATATTTT
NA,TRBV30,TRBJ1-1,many,CAWSVLLMNTEAFF,TGTGCCTGGAGTGTCCTGTTAATGAACACTGAAGCTTTCTTT
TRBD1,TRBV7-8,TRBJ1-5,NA,CASSLGQGFDRPQHF,TGTGCCAGCAGCTTAGGACAGGGGTTTGATCGGCCCCAGCATTTT
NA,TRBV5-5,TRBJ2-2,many,CASSSSIRANTGELFF,TGTGCCAGCAGCTCGAGCATCCGGGCGAACACCGGGGAGCTGTTTTTT
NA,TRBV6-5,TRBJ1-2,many,CASSYGGRQGYGYTF,TGTGCCAGCAGTTACGGTGGGAGGCAGGGGTATGGCTACACCTTC